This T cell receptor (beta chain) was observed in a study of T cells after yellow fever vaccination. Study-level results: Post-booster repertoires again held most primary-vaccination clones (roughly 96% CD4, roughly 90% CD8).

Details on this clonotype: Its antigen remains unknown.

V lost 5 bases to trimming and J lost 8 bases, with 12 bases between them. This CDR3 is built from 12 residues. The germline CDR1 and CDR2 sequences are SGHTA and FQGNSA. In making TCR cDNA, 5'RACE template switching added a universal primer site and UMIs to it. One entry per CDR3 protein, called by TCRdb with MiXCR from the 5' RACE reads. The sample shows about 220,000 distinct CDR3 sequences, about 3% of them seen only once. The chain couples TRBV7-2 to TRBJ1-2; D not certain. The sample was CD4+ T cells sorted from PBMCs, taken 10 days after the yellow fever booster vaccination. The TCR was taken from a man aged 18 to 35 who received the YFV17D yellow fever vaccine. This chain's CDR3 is CASSPVSYGYTF. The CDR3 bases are TGTGCCAGCAGCCCAGTGTCCTACGGCTACACCTTC.